This T cell receptor (beta chain) derives from a study of response to subunit inactivated influenza vaccine. Study-level points and caveats: Each seasonal influenza vaccination recruits few new T cells, the authors suggested.

Via MiXCR, TCRdb re-called the RT-PCR reads, giving one row per CDR3 protein. The sample carries 500,000 to 600,000 distinct CDR3 sequences, less than 8% recorded once. A note on this clonotype: Its antigen is not known.

The CDR3 spans 14 residues. Germline V gene data show CDR1 as SGHRS and CDR2 as YFSETQ. The V end was cut by 8 bases, the J end by 8 bases, with 20 bases between. Sequencing was performed on PBMCs from blood, taken roughly 24 months after vaccination. The receptor's source is a man in his fifties or sixties who received an inactivated influenza vaccine. The chain has TRBV5-1 and TRBJ2-4; tentatively, D is TRBD1 or TRBD2 (6 bases each). The CDR3 here is CASRESQGSDIQYF. CDR3 nucleotides: TGCGCCAGTCGGGAGAGCCAGGGGTCGGACATTCAGTACTTC. Full variable domain (outside the CDR3, taken from reference TRBV5-1 and TRBJ2-4): KAGVTQTPRYLIKTRGQQVTLSCSPISGHRSVSWYQQTPGQGLQFLFEYFSETQRNKGNFPGRFSGRQFSNSRSEMNVSTLELGDSALYLCASRESQGSDIQYFGAGTRLSVL.